This passage covers 5 T cell receptor beta chains from one sample sequenced in a study of shared clonotypes between healthy human individuals. Method: immunoSEQ multiplex PCR; TCRdb's copy keeps in-frame clones and lacks some. The table shows about 520,000 clones, with approximately 84% occurring only once. Specimen: PBMCs. These receptors came from a woman aged 40-49 years in good health. Some clones in this sample may be carry-over from other donors' samples.

The chain has TRBV2 and TRBJ1-1, with D hard to call. The germline V and J ends were trimmed by 6 bases and 0 bases, with 8 bases remaining between them. Germline V gene lookup returns CDR1 SNHLY and CDR2 FYNNEI. The CDR3 length is 13 residues. CDR3 sequence reads: CASRREVNTEAFF. Here the CDR3 DNA reads TGTGCCAGCAGGAGGGAAGTGAACACTGAAGCTTTCTTT.

This chain connects TRBV6-1 to TRBJ2-7; 9 bases agree with TRBD2. Germline assignment: CDR1 MNHNS and CDR2 SASEGT. The CDR3 is made up of 15 amino acids. V was pared by 2 bases and J by 4 bases, with 6 bases of the junction left unmatched. In nucleotides, the CDR3 is TGTGCCAGCAGTGAAATAGCGGGAGTAGTGTACGAGCAGTACTTC. This codes for CASSEIAGVVYEQYF.

The V and J genes are TRBV7-2 and TRBJ2-1; D not certain. The CDR3 consists of 12 residues. Germline V CDR1 and CDR2: SGHTA, FQGNSA. The V end was cut by 5 bases, the J end by 8 bases, with 10 bases between. The CDR3 DNA is TGTGCCAGCAGCCTAAACCGGTATGAGCAGTTCTTC. Its protein is CASSLNRYEQFF. The variable domain in full, completed from reference TRBV7-2 and TRBJ2-1, reads GAGVSQSPSNKVTEKGKDVELRCDPISGHTALYWYRQSLGQGLEFLIYFQGNSAPDKSGLPSDRFSAERTGGSVSTLTIQRTQQEDSAVYLCASSLNRYEQFFGPGTRLTVL.

The V call is TRBV7-2, the J call TRBJ1-5; TRBD1 is a possible D gene (6 bases). V dropped 8 bases and J dropped 6 bases, with 14 bases sitting between them. The CDR3 sequence is 13 residues long. Germline V gene data show CDR1 as SGHTA and CDR2 as FQGNSA. CDR3 sequence (DNA): TGTGCCAGCGGGGAGGGGGTCAGTCAGCCCCAGCATTTT. It specifies CASGEGVSQPQHF.

This chain joins TRBV7-3 and TRBJ2-7; D is unclear. V was shortened by 5 bases and J by 4 bases, with 12 bases between the two germline ends. The CDR3 loop spans 13 amino acids. The germline CDR1 and CDR2 sequences are SGHTA and FQGTGA. CDR3 amino acids: CASSPGFGYEQYF. Written as DNA, the CDR3 is TGTGCCAGCAGCCCCGGTTTCGGGTACGAGCAGTACTTC.